Listed below are T cell receptor beta chains from one sample, sequenced in a study of cytomegalovirus exposure and HLA in healthy donors. Assay: immunoSEQ multiplex PCR; the TCRdb copy retains only in-frame clones and omits some. Its listing shows about 84,000 clones. Material: PBMCs. The receptors were sampled from a man aged 50 to 60 in good health and CMV-seronegative. The CDR3 runs from the conserved cysteine through the conserved F or W. The D gene is left open where the match is weak.

j_call: TRBJ2-2
d_call: NA
v_call: TRBV11-3
cdr3_nt: TGTGCCAGCAGCTTAGGAGTTTCCGGGGAGCTGTTTTTT
cdr3_aa: CASSLGVSGELFF

j_call: TRBJ2-5
d_call: NA
v_call: TRBV7-6
cdr3_nt: TGTGCCAGCAGCTATACGGTCCAAGAGACCCAGTACTTC
cdr3_aa: CASSYTVQETQYF

j_call: TRBJ1-5
d_call: NA
v_call: TRBV2
cdr3_nt: TGTGCCACATCGGTGGACAGCTACAATCAGCCCCAGCATTTT
cdr3_aa: CATSVDSYNQPQHF

j_call: TRBJ1-1
d_call: NA
v_call: TRBV7-3
cdr3_nt: TGTGCCAGCAGCCTTGGACACTTGAACACTGAAGCTTTCTTT
cdr3_aa: CASSLGHLNTEAFF

j_call: TRBJ1-3
d_call: NA
v_call: TRBV7-8
cdr3_nt: TGTGCCAGCAGCTCCATAACAGGGACTACCGGAAACACCATATATTTT
cdr3_aa: CASSSITGTTGNTIYF

j_call: TRBJ1-2
d_call: NA
v_call: TRBV19
cdr3_nt: TGTGCCAGTAGCCCCGACGGAGCTAACTATGGCTACACCTTC
cdr3_aa: CASSPDGANYGYTF

j_call: TRBJ2-1
d_call: TRBD1
v_call: TRBV27
cdr3_nt: TGTGCCATCGCGGACAGGGGGCGCGGAAATGAGCAGTTCTTC
cdr3_aa: CAIADRGRGNEQFF

j_call: TRBJ1-1
d_call: NA
v_call: TRBV13
cdr3_nt: TGTGCCAGCAGCTTAGAGGGGGGGGGTAATGAAGCTTTCTTT
cdr3_aa: CASSLEGGGNEAFF

j_call: TRBJ1-1
d_call: TRBD1
v_call: TRBV27
cdr3_nt: TGTGCCAGCAGTATACGACAGGGGGCAACTGAAGCTTTCTTT
cdr3_aa: CASSIRQGATEAFF

j_call: TRBJ2-7
d_call: NA
v_call: TRBV9
cdr3_nt: TGTGCCAGCAGCGTAGGTCAGGACACCCACGAGCAGTACTTC
cdr3_aa: CASSVGQDTHEQYF

j_call: TRBJ1-6
d_call: NA
v_call: TRBV6-5
cdr3_nt: TGTGCCAGCAGTCGACGAGGAACCCTCCACTTT
cdr3_aa: CASSRRGTLHF

j_call: TRBJ2-3
d_call: NA
v_call: TRBV9
cdr3_nt: TGTGCCAGCAGCGTAGGTCTAGTCGAGTCAGATACGCAGTATTTT
cdr3_aa: CASSVGLVESDTQYF

j_call: TRBJ1-2
d_call: TRBD1
v_call: TRBV12-5
cdr3_nt: TGTGCTAGTGCCGGGAACCGGGACAGTTACTATGGCTACACCTTC
cdr3_aa: CASAGNRDSYYGYTF

j_call: TRBJ2-5
d_call: TRBD1
v_call: TRBV5-1
cdr3_nt: TGCGCCAGCAGCCCAGGACAGGGACGAGAGACCCAGTACTTC
cdr3_aa: CASSPGQGRETQYF

j_call: TRBJ2-4
d_call: TRBD1
v_call: TRBV7-2
cdr3_nt: TGTGCCAGCAGCTCGCCGGGACAGGCTATACTAGCCAAAAACATTCAGTACTTC
cdr3_aa: CASSSPGQAILAKNIQYF

j_call: TRBJ1-4
d_call: TRBD1
v_call: TRBV7-8
cdr3_nt: TGTGCCAGCAGCTTAGCGGCAGGGGGAGTCACACTGTTTTTT
cdr3_aa: CASSLAAGGVTLFF

j_call: TRBJ2-2
d_call: TRBD2
v_call: TRBV4-3
cdr3_nt: TGCGCCAGCAGCCAAGACGGACTAGCGGATCCCACCGGGGAGCTGTTTTTT
cdr3_aa: CASSQDGLADPTGELFF

j_call: TRBJ2-7
d_call: TRBD2
v_call: TRBV10-3
cdr3_nt: TGTGCCATCGCTAGCGGGGACAACTCCTACGAGCAGTACTTC
cdr3_aa: CAIASGDNSYEQYF